The clone carrying this T cell receptor beta chain was detected only a few times. The antigen remains unidentified. This entry is derived from a study of T cells after yellow fever vaccination. About the research overall: Researchers used SMART-Seq v4 Ultra Low Input to prepare fractions that had low cell numbers.

Via MiXCR, TCRdb re-called the 5' RACE reads, giving one row per CDR3 protein. The sample has about 240,000 distinct CDR3 sequences, about 7% seen once; the top ten hold 0.65% to 0.9%. V shed 5 bases, J shed 4 bases, and the junction held 5 bases outside the gene matches. The CDR3 runs 13 residues. Germline V gene sequence: CDR1 DFQATT, CDR2 SNEGSKA (reference sequence). Study observations and caveats: A weaker but faster secondary response was observed, peaking on day 5 versus 15.

The specimen comprised CD4+ T cells sorted from PBMCs, sampled 15 days after the yellow fever booster vaccination. The TCR comes from a man aged 30 to 45 who received the YFV17D yellow fever vaccine. The chain joins TRBV20-1 to TRBJ2-3; 8 nucleotides align to TRBD1. The CDR3 reads CSAPQGAADTQYF. In DNA, the CDR3 is TGCAGTGCTCCTCAGGGGGCAGCAGATACGCAGTATTTT.